The following is a TCR beta chain sequence with its context. The entry originates in a study of blood T cell repertoires in COVID-19. Across the whole study: The United States, Italy and Spain supplied acute and convalescent COVID-19 samples. PBMCs, B-cell-depleted T cells, or T cells were the source of the cDNA or gDNA that made up the material.

Using immunoSEQ multiplex PCR, the repertoire was profiled, and TCRdb retains in-frame clones only, with some absent. The profile shows some 150,000 clones, approximately 80% of them singletons. From germline, CDR1 is SGHKS and CDR2 YYEKEE (reference sequence). The CDR3 length is 15 residues. Trimming took 4 bases from V and 7 from J; bases not matched to a gene: 8. This clonotype originated in a woman older than 75 in a cohort sampled during active or convalescent COVID-19. V gene TRBV5-5 combines with J gene TRBJ1-5; 10 bases match TRBD1. The sample comprised peripheral blood. The CDR3 loop is CASSPWTGGPQPQHF. CDR3 DNA: TGTGCCAGCAGCCCTTGGACAGGGGGACCACAGCCCCAGCATTTT.